In this sample, the clone carrying this T cell receptor beta chain turned up a few times. Its antigen is as yet unknown. With 60 Vbeta and 13 Jbeta primers, the PCR was carried out. Sequenced by immunoSEQ multiplex PCR; TCRdb stores in-frame clones only, minus some. This table holds 150,000 to 200,000 clones, about 81% found once. The record originates from a study of cytomegalovirus exposure and HLA in healthy donors. Study outcomes and limitations: In a later analysis, an Asian-associated ancestry cluster reportedly showed fewer N-insertions than the roughly 690-donor mean. Reported performance of the classifier showed diagnosis of cytomegalovirus status with high specificity and sensitivity.

Trimming took off 7 bases at V and 4 bases at J, with 20 bases between the two ends. Germline CDR1 is MDHEN and CDR2 is SYDVKM. The CDR3 totals 15 residues. Healthy bone marrow donors supplied every sample. The sample was PBMCs. The V gene is TRBV28, the J gene TRBJ2-7; a possible D gene is TRBD2 (6 bases). This sequence was found in a woman under 30 in good health and CMV-seronegative. This CDR3 reads CASNAPGRGVYEQYF. The CDR3 region has the DNA TGTGCCAGCAACGCCCCGGGACGCGGGGTGTACGAGCAGTACTTC.